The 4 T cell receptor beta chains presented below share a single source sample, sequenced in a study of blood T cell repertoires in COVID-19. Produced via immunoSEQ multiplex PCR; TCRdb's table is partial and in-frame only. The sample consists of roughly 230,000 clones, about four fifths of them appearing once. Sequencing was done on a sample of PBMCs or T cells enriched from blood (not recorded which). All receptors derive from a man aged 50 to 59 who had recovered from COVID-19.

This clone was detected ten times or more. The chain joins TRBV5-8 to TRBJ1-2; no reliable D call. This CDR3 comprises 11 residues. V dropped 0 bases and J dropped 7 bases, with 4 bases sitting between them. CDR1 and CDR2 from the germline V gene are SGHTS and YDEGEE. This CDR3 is CASSLGLGYTF. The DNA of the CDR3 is TGTGCCAGCAGCTTGGGACTTGGCTACACCTTC.

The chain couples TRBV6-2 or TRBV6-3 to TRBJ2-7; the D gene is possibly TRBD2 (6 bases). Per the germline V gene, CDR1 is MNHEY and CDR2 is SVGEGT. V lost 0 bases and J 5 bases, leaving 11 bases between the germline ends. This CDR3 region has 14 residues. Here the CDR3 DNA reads TGTGCCAGCAGTTACTCGGGGCGGGGCAACGAGCAGTACTTC. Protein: CASSYSGRGNEQYF.

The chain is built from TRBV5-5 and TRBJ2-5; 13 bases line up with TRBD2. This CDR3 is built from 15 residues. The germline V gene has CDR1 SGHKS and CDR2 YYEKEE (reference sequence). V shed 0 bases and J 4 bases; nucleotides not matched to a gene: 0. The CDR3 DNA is TGTGCCAGCAGCTTGGGACTAGCGGGGGGAGAGACCCAGTACTTC. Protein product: CASSLGLAGGETQYF.

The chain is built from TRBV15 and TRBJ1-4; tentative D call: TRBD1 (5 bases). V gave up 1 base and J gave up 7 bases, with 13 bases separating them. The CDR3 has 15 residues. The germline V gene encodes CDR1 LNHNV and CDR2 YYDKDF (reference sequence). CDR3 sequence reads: CATSRGRGDGEKLFF. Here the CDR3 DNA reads TGTGCCACCAGCAGAGGGCGGGGGGATGGTGAAAAACTGTTTTTT.